The clone carrying this T cell receptor (beta chain) was picked up one time. Profiled with immunoSEQ multiplex PCR; TCRdb holds only in-frame clones, not every one. Of 150,000 to 200,000 clones in the sample, 80% were seen once. Germline V gene data show CDR1 as KGHDR and CDR2 as SFDVKD. With 4 bases removed from V and 4 bases from J, the gap between germline ends came to 15 bases. The CDR3 contains 15 residues. The entry originates in a study of blood T cell repertoires in COVID-19. This sequence originates from a woman in her sixties who had recovered from COVID-19. Sequenced sample: PBMCs or T cells enriched from blood (not recorded which). V is TRBV24-1 and J is TRBJ1-2, with D tentatively TRBD1 (5 bases). The CDR3 loop reads CATSEGEGVPYGYTF. As DNA, the CDR3 is TGTGCCACCAGTGAGGGGGAGGGCGTTCCCTATGGCTACACCTTC.